The source of this TCR beta chain is a study of Ad26.COV2.S vaccination and SARS-CoV-2 variants. Germline loops: CDR1 MRHNA, CDR2 SNTAGT. The CDR3 has 13 amino acids. The ends were cut back, 6 bases at V and 0 bases at J, with 8 bases in the middle. Generated by immunoSEQ multiplex PCR, the TCRdb table keeps only in-frame clones and is missing some. The sample includes almost 400,000 clones, 70% to 90% seen only once; the top ten take 1.5% to 2%. This clone has just a few counts. The treatment here: about 20 received Ad26.COV2.S at low or high dose, single or two shots; 5 received placebo; per-sample allocation not given. Samples were taken on day 63 after the first vaccine or placebo injection.

This specimen was peripheral blood, taken in a trial of Ad26.COV2.S vaccine versus placebo. V gene TRBV6-4 combines with J gene TRBJ1-1; D not resolved. The sequence was collected from a person aged 18-65 years who received the Ad26.COV2.S COVID-19 vaccine or a placebo. The CDR3 loop reads CASSPEMNTEAFF. The DNA for the CDR3 is TGTGCCAGCAGCCCTGAAATGAACACTGAAGCTTTCTTT.